This TCR beta chain was sequenced for a study of T cell changes during pregnancy in multiple sclerosis. CDR1 is MNHEY and CDR2 is SVGAGI in the germline V gene. The CDR3 covers 14 residues. The V gene lost 2 bases and the J gene lost 5 bases, with 12 bases spanning the gap. Libraries were prepared by immunoSEQ multiplex PCR; TCRdb keeps only in-frame clonotypes and omits some of them. The profile shows approximately 74,000 clones, roughly nine tenths of them singletons. The receptor was derived from a female donor with multiple sclerosis, enrolled in a pregnancy study. This chain uses TRBV6-5 with TRBJ2-5, with D tentatively TRBD1 (7 bases). The sample here was peripheral blood, taken before pregnancy. The CDR3: CASSYQGGVETQYF. CDR3 nucleotide sequence: TGTGCCAGCAGTTACCAGGGGGGTGTGGAGACCCAGTACTTC.